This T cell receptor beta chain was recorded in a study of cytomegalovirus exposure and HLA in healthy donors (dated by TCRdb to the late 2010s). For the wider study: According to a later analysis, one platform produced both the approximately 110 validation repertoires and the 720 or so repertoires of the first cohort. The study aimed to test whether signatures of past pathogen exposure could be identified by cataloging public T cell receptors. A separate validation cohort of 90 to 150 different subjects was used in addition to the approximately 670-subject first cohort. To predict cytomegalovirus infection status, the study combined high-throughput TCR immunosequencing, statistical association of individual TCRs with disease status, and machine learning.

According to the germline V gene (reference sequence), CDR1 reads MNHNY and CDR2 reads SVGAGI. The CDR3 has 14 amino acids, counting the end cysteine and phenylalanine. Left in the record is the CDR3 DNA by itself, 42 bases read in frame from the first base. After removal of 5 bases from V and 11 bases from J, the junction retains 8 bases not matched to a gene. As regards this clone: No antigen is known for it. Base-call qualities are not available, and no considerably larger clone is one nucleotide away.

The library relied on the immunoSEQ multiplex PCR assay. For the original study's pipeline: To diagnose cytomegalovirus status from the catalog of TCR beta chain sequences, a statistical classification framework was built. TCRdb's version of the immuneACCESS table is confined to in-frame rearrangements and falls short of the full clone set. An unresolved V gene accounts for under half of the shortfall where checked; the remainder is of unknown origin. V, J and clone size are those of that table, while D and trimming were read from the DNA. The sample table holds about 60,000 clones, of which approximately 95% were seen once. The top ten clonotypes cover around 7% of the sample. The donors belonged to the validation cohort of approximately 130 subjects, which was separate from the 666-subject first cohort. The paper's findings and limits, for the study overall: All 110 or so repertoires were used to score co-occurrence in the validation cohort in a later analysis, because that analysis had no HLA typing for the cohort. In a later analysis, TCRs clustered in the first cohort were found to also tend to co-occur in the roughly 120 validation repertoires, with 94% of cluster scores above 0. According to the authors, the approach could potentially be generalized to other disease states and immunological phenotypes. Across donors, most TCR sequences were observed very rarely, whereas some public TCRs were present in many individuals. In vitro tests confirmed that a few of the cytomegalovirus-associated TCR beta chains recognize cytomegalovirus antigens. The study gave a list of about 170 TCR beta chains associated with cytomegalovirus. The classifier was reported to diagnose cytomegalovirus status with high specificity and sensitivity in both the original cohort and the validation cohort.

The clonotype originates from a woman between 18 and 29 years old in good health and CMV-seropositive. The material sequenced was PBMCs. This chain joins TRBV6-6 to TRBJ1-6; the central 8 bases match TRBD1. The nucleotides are TGTGCCAGCAGTCAATTTGGGACAGGAACACCCCTCCACTTT. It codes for CASSQFGTGTPLHF.